This T cell receptor (beta chain) is from a study of molecular identifiers for immune sequencing clone quantification. Study results and caveats: Whereas clones above 20 RNA copies held under 1% of naive-cell molecules, they held over 97% of effector molecules.

With 4 bases clipped from V and 1 base from J, the junction kept 7 bases outside the gene matches. This CDR3 contains 16 residues. Looked up from germline, CDR1 is LGHNA and CDR2 is YSLEER. In this sample, this clonotype turned up many times. The antigen is unknown. TCRdb processed the PCR reads anew with MiXCR; each CDR3 protein has one entry. The data hold some 320,000 distinct CDR3 sequences, with over 20% observed a single time. Sorting was used to obtain naive CD8 T cells (CD8+CD4-CCR7+CD45RA+). This TCR came from a human donor in good health. Some libraries in this study had Jurkat cell RNA spiked in. V is TRBV4-3 and J is TRBJ2-3; the match to TRBD1 covers 8 bases. Sequencing was done on a sample of naive CD8+ T cells from blood, with Jurkat cell RNA spiked in. Subset indicated: FACS-sorted CD8+CD4-CCR7+CD45RA+ naive T cells. DNA for the CDR3: TGCGCCAGCAGCCCAGAAGGGGGACAGGGCACAGATACGCAGTATTTT. Translation gives CASSPEGGQGTDTQYF.